This is a list of T cell receptor beta chains from one sample in a study of CD8 T cells in Susac syndrome. TCRdb passed the immunoSEQ multiplex PCR reads through MiXCR, listing each CDR3 protein once. The repertoire holds about 200,000 distinct CDR3 sequences, with approximately 95% as singletons. Sequenced sample: CD4+ T cells from PBMCs. Receptors originate from a human donor with multiple sclerosis. Both conserved end residues are trimmed from each CDR3. A D gene is named only where the DNA matches it firmly.

J: TRBJ2-3; V: TRBV20-1; D: -; CDR3: SVLRGDTQY
J: TRBJ1-2; V: TRBV19; D: -; CDR3: ASTPPGLLYGYT
J: TRBJ2-4; V: TRBV14; D: -; CDR3: ASSILTGNIQY
J: TRBJ1-6; V: TRBV12-3/TRBV12-4; D: -; CDR3: ASSSGTRNSPLH
J: TRBJ2-6; V: TRBV29-1; D: -; CDR3: SVEGVSGANVLT
J: TRBJ2-5; V: TRBV11-1; D: -; CDR3: ASSFQGTPRTQY
J: TRBJ1-1; V: TRBV25-1; D: -; CDR3: ASSGGGEGRTEAF
J: TRBJ2-5; V: TRBV20-1; D: -; CDR3: SARKQPQETQY
J: TRBJ1-2; V: TRBV5-1; D: TRBD1; CDR3: ASSLDRDSNYGYT
J: TRBJ2-1; V: TRBV18; D: TRBD2; CDR3: ASSPIGTSGEQF
J: TRBJ1-1; V: TRBV6-5; D: -; CDR3: ASSYAQGSAEAF
J: TRBJ1-5; V: TRBV5-1; D: -; CDR3: ASSLNRDQPQH
J: TRBJ2-1; V: TRBV9; D: -; CDR3: ASSVGGGSTYNEQF
J: TRBJ2-2; V: TRBV24-1; D: -; CDR3: ATSDTYPNTGELF
J: TRBJ1-1; V: TRBV30; D: TRBD1; CDR3: AWSAGQGTEAF
J: TRBJ2-3; V: TRBV2; D: TRBD2; CDR3: ASSELAGSPDTQY
J: TRBJ2-3; V: TRBV7-3; D: -; CDR3: ASSLLSVDTQY
J: TRBJ1-2; V: TRBV3-1; D: TRBD1; CDR3: ASSLPGQVGGYT
J: TRBJ2-5; V: TRBV2; D: TRBD2; CDR3: ASSVERGARETQY
J: TRBJ1-5; V: TRBV15; D: -; CDR3: ATSRDRVHQPQH
J: TRBJ2-3; V: TRBV9; D: -; CDR3: ASSVGPTDTQY
J: TRBJ2-5; V: TRBV7-9; D: -; CDR3: ASSVRGPQETQY
J: TRBJ1-2; V: TRBV28; D: TRBD1; CDR3: ASSPHNPGQGAGYT
J: TRBJ1-2; V: TRBV9; D: -; CDR3: ASSVGGRRRDYGYT
J: TRBJ2-3; V: TRBV6-2/TRBV6-3; D: -; CDR3: ASGDPARTQY
J: TRBJ2-5; V: TRBV29-1; D: -; CDR3: SVRDGAGETQY
J: TRBJ1-6; V: TRBV30; D: -; CDR3: ASTSPTLH
J: TRBJ2-1; V: TRBV20-1; D: TRBD2; CDR3: SATGLAVEWNEQF
J: TRBJ1-6; V: TRBV3-1; D: -; CDR3: ASSPIGNSPLH
J: TRBJ2-7; V: TRBV7-8; D: -; CDR3: ASTADGSYEQY